This TCR beta chain emerged from a study of shared clonotypes between healthy human individuals. The study, taken as a whole, reports: Sorted-subset samples were not fully sequenced, rarefaction indicated. Researchers sampled only blood; tissue repertoires likely differ.

Trimming took 1 base from V and 0 from J, leaving 7 bases between them. CDR1 and CDR2 from the germline V gene are LGHNA and YSLEER. The CDR3 is made up of 15 amino acids. Note on this clone: Its antigen is as yet unknown.

CD8 cells classed as naive were CD45RO-negative and positively selected for CCR7, excluding terminally differentiated effector memory CD45RA+ cells. Genomic DNA of each subset was evenly split across several immunoSEQ plates. Only in-frame clones appear in the TCRdb table, and some are missing; sequencing was by immunoSEQ multiplex PCR. The sample holds fewer than 800,000 clones, just over 90% seen once. The clonotype comes from a man younger than 45 in good health. The V call is TRBV4-3, the J call TRBJ2-1, with D unresolved. The sample comprised naive CD8+ T cells sorted from blood. The CDR3 DNA reads TGCGCCAGCAGCCAAGCTGGGTCCTCCTACAATGAGCAGTTCTTC. Amino acid sequence: CASSQAGSSYNEQFF.